Each of the 17 T cell receptor beta chains below was sequenced from the same sample in a study of T cells in Graves' hyperthyroidism and ophthalmopathy. Amplification of TCR beta CDR3 regions used RNA as the template. RT-PCR in the first round (using the HTBI primer set) targeted the TCR CDR3. TCRdb re-called the multiplex PCR reads through MiXCR, storing one row per CDR3 protein. Here the sample spans around 800,000 distinct CDR3 sequences, 38% being singletons. The sequenced sample consisted of blood. These TCRs come from a man in his late teens or twenties with Graves' hyperthyroidism.

The V call is TRBV5-1, the J call TRBJ2-7; 9 nucleotides match TRBD1. The CDR3 has 13 residues. CDR1 and CDR2 from the germline V gene are SGHRS and YFSETQ. V trimming: 5 bases; J trimming: 5 bases; junction bases outside the gene matches: 5. As DNA, the CDR3 is TGCGCCAGCAGTAAGGGACAGGGAGACGAGCAGTACTTC. It yields the protein CASSKGQGDEQYF.

CDR3 in amino acids: CATSIDRVENTEAFF. As DNA, the CDR3 is TGTGCCACCAGCATAGACAGGGTGGAGAACACTGAAGCTTTCTTT. This chain links TRBV15 with TRBJ1-1, with 7 bases matching TRBD1. Germline CDR1 reads LNHNV; CDR2 reads YYDKDF (reference sequence). V lost 4 bases and J lost 1; bases outside the gene matches: 6. The CDR3 loop spans 15 amino acids. Using reference TRBV15 and TRBJ1-1 for the parts outside the CDR3, the full variable domain is DAMVIQNPRYQVTQFGKPVTLSCSQTLNHNVMYWYQQKSSQAPKLLFHYYDKDFNNEADTPDNFQSRRPNTSFCFLDIRSPGLGDTAMYLCATSIDRVENTEAFFGQGTRLTVV.

The V call is TRBV20-1, the J call TRBJ1-2, with D perhaps TRBD1 (5 bases). The ends were cut back, 5 bases at V and 6 bases at J, with 13 bases in the middle. CDR1 DFQATT and CDR2 SNEGSKA come from the germline V gene (reference sequence). The CDR3 has 12 amino acids. The CDR3 region is CSARGRGDGYTF. DNA for the CDR3: TGCAGTGCTCGCGGGAGGGGAGATGGCTACACCTTC.

This chain links TRBV12-3 or TRBV12-4 with TRBJ1-5, with 7 bases identical to TRBD1. J lost 5 bases, V lost 7 bases, and 5 bases had no gene match. The length of the CDR3 is 13 residues. Here the CDR3 DNA reads TGTGCCAGCACCCCCGACAGGGATCAGCCCCAGCATTTT. As protein: CASTPDRDQPQHF.

This clonotype has more than one count but fewer than ten. The V and J genes are TRBV29-1 and TRBJ2-7; D not resolved. Trimming removed 2 bases from V and 4 bases from J, with 15 bases in between. Germline CDR1 reads SQVTM; CDR2 reads ANQGSEA. The CDR3 covers 14 residues. CDR3 DNA sequence: TGCAGCGTTGAAAGTAACGGCGAGAGTTACGAGCAGTACTTC. It yields the protein CSVESNGESYEQYF.

This clonotype was counted a few times. CDR3: CASSYSRPSIYTEAFF. The CDR3 DNA follows: TGTGCCAGCAGTTACTCCCGGCCATCCATCTACACTGAAGCTTTCTTT. The chain couples TRBV6-5 to TRBJ1-1; unclear D gene. Deletions cut 0 bases from V and 3 bases from J, with 14 bases between. The CDR3 totals 16 residues. Germline-derived CDR1 and CDR2 are MNHEY and SVGAGI.

This clonotype showed up many times. This chain connects TRBV12-3 or TRBV12-4 to TRBJ1-2; TRBD1 aligns across 12 bases. The V gene end was trimmed by 7 bases and the J gene end by 8 bases; junction bases not matched to a gene: 14. The CDR3 length is 16 residues. The CDR3 DNA sequence: TGTGCCAGCAATACCAACCCGGGACAGGGGGCCGGGGGCTACACCTTC. It encodes CASNTNPGQGAGGYTF.

This clonotype appeared many times. V and J are TRBV7-2 and TRBJ1-4; D may be TRBD1 (6 bases). Germline-derived CDR1 and CDR2 are SGHTA and FQGNSA. The CDR3 length is 14 residues. The V and J ends lost 0 bases and 8 bases respectively, with 10 bases between them. The CDR3 protein is CASSLASTGEKLFF. For the CDR3, the DNA is TGTGCCAGCAGCTTAGCATCCACAGGGGAAAAACTGTTTTTT.

The chain carries TRBV5-1 and TRBJ2-7, with 7 nucleotides matching TRBD1. The junction had 4 bases not matched to a gene; V was cut back by 4 bases and J by 3 bases. The CDR3 runs 13 residues. Germline V lookup: CDR1 SGHRS, CDR2 YFSETQ. CDR3 sequence reads: CASSGDRVYEQYF. CDR3 sequence (DNA): TGCGCCAGCAGCGGGGACAGAGTCTACGAGCAGTACTTC.

At least ten counts were recorded for this clonotype. V gene TRBV7-9 combines with J gene TRBJ1-2; D ambiguous. Germline CDR1 and CDR2: SEHNR and FQNEAQ (reference sequence). The CDR3 has 14 residues. Trimming stripped 1 base from V and 3 bases from J, with 9 bases between. This chain's CDR3 is CASSLGTIDYGYTF. The CDR3 nucleotides are TGTGCCAGCAGCTTAGGGACGATCGACTATGGCTACACCTTC. The full variable domain, in which reference TRBV7-9 and TRBJ1-2 provide the parts outside the CDR3, is DTGVSQNPRHKITKRGQNVTFRCDPISEHNRLYWYRQTLGQGPEFLTYFQNEAQLEKSRLLSDRFSAERPKGSFSTLEIQRTEQGDSAMYLCASSLGTIDYGYTFGSGTRLTVV.

V gene TRBV24-1 combines with J gene TRBJ1-1; maybe TRBD1 (6 bases). CDR3 length equals 14 residues. The V gene's germline CDR1 is KGHDR and CDR2 SFDVKD. Trimming left V 8 bases short and J 3 bases short, with 15 bases between. The CDR3 DNA is TGTGCCACCAAACCGGGGGCAATGTACACTGAAGCTTTCTTT. Its translation is CATKPGAMYTEAFF.

J is TRBJ2-7 and V is TRBV19; D is undetermined. V lost 3 bases to trimming and J lost 4 bases, with 4 bases between them. The germline CDR1 and CDR2 sequences are LNHDA and SQIVND (reference sequence). This CDR3 is built from 11 residues. CDR3: CASSMNYEQYF. The CDR3 nucleotides are TGTGCCAGTAGTATGAATTACGAGCAGTACTTC.

This clonotype turned up a few times. CDR3 protein: CASSLAMRASGRLGETQYF. CDR3 coding DNA: TGTGCCAGCAGCTTAGCGATGAGGGCTAGCGGGAGACTAGGAGAGACCCAGTACTTC. V gene TRBV7-9 combines with J gene TRBJ2-5; TRBD2 matches 10 bases. The CDR3 runs to 19 residues. V lost 0 bases and J lost 4; bases outside the gene matches: 14. Germline values: CDR1 SEHNR, CDR2 FQNEAQ (reference sequence).

The chain couples TRBV20-1 to TRBJ1-6, with TRBD1 matching 7 bases. Germline assignment: CDR1 DFQATT and CDR2 SNEGSKA (reference sequence). The CDR3 has 14 residues. The V gene end was trimmed by 0 bases and the J gene end by 9 bases; junction bases not matched to a gene: 5. The CDR3 loop reads CSARDTGEGSPLHF. The CDR3 DNA follows: TGCAGTGCTAGAGATACAGGGGAAGGTTCACCCCTCCACTTT.

Note on this clonotype: A clone one base away is much larger, so this may be a read error. The chain is built from TRBV7-9 and TRBJ1-6; D is uncertain. The CDR3 totals 14 residues. Germline-derived CDR1 and CDR2 are SEHNR and FQNEAQ (reference sequence). Trimming shortened V by 1 base and J by 8 bases, and 9 bases separated the two germline ends. This CDR3 reads CASSLVVDDSPLHF. Written as DNA, the CDR3 is TGTGCCAGCAGCTTAGTAGTAGATGATTCACCCCTCCACTTT.

This clonotype was seen repeatedly, ten times or more. The chain links TRBV10-3 to TRBJ1-1; 7 positions agree with TRBD1. V was clipped by 7 bases and J by 5 bases; unmatched bases: 13. CDR3 size: 15 residues. CDR1 ENHRY and CDR2 SYGVKD come from the germline V gene. CDR3 sequence: CAIKGAGQRGTEAFF. The CDR3 nucleotides read TGTGCCATCAAGGGGGCAGGGCAGCGTGGAACTGAAGCTTTCTTT.

The chain uses TRBV11-2 and TRBJ1-6; D gene uncertain. Trimming took off 7 bases at V and 6 bases at J, with 22 bases between the two ends. The CDR3 is 17 residues long. The germline CDR1 and CDR2 sequences are SGHAT and FQNNGV. CDR3 protein: CASNLSLNTYSNSPLHF. CDR3 nucleotides: TGTGCCAGCAACCTCAGCCTCAATACCTACAGTAATTCACCCCTCCACTTT.